Here is one TCR beta chain with its context. Its antigen is unidentified. The record originates from a study of T cell responses to AZD1222 COVID-19 vaccine. Turning to the study itself: Pooled together were second doses at about 4 or about 12 weeks. Notes on the study in general: In all cases, repertoires were sampled only after the peak T cell response. Epitopes outside B.1.351 and B.1.1.7 mutated regions reportedly drew nearly half of spike TCRs.

The CDR3 length is 13 residues. Germline CDR1 is SNHLY and CDR2 is FYNNEI. Trimming left V 4 bases short and J 4 bases short, with 10 bases between. Repertoires were generated with immunoSEQ multiplex PCR, while TCRdb's copy carries only in-frame clones and drops some. Of about 94,000 clones in the sample, nearly 90% were seen once. Sequenced material: peripheral blood, taken on day 0 of AZD1222 vaccination. This rearrangement joins TRBV2 to TRBJ1-2, with unresolved D. This clonotype originated in an adult in good health. CDR3 DNA sequence: TGTGCCAGCAGTGCTGACAAGCCCTATGGCTACACCTTC. Protein: CASSADKPYGYTF. Supplemented by reference TRBV2 and TRBJ1-2, the full variable domain reads EPEVTQTPSHQVTQMGQEVILRCVPISNHLYFYWYRQILGQKVEFLVSFYNNEISEKSEIFDDQFSVERPDGSNFTLKIRSTKLEDSAMYFCASSADKPYGYTFGSGTRLTVV.